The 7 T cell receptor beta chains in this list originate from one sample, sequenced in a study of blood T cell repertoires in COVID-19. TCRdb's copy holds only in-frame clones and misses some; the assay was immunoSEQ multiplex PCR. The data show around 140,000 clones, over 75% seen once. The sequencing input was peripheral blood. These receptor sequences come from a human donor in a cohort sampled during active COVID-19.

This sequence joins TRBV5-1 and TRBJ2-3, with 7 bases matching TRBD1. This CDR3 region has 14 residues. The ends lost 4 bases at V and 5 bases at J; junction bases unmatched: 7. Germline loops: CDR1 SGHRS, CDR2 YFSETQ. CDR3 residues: CASSIGTAEDTQYF. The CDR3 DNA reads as TGCGCCAGCAGCATCGGGACAGCCGAAGATACGCAGTATTTT.

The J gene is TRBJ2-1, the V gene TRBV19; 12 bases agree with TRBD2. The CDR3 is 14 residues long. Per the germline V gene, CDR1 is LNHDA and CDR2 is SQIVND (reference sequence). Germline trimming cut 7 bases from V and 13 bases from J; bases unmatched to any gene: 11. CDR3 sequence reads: CASTPGLAGTQQFF. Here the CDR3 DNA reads TGTGCCAGTACTCCTGGACTAGCGGGGACGCAACAGTTCTTC.

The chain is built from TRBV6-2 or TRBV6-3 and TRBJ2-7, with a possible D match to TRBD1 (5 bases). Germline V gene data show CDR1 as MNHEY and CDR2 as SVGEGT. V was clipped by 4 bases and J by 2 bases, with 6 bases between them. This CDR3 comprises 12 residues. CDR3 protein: CASSSDTYEQYF. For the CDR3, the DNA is TGTGCCAGCAGTTCGGACACCTACGAGCAGTACTTC.

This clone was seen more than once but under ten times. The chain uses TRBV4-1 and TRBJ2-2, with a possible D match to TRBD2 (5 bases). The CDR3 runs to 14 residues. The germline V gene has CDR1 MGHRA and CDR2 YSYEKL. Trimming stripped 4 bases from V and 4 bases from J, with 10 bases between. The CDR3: CASSRFAGTGELFF. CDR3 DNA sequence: TGCGCCAGCAGCCGATTCGCGGGCACCGGGGAGCTGTTTTTT.

The CDR3 sequence is CASSQVVPGQYNEQFF. For the CDR3, the DNA is TGCGCCAGCAGCCAAGTCGTACCGGGACAGTACAATGAGCAGTTCTTC. The chain recombines TRBV4-1 with TRBJ2-1; TRBD1 agrees at 7 bases. There are 16 residues in the CDR3. Germline CDR1 MGHRA, CDR2 YSYEKL. V shed 1 base, J shed 4 bases, and the junction held 7 bases outside the gene matches.

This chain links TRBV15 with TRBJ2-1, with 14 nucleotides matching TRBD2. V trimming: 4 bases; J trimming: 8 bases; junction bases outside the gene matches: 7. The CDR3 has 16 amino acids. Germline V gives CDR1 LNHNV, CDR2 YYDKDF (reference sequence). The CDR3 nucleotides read TGTGCCACCAGCAAGGGACTAGCGGGAGTTTATTATGAGCAGTTCTTC. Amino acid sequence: CATSKGLAGVYYEQFF.

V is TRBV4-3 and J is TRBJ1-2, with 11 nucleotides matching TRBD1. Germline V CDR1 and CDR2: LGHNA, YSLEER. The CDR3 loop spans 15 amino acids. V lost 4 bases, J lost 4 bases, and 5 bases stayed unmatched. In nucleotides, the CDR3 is TGCGCCAGCAGCCCGGGACAGGGGGTTGTCTATGGCTACACCTTC. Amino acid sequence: CASSPGQGVVYGYTF.